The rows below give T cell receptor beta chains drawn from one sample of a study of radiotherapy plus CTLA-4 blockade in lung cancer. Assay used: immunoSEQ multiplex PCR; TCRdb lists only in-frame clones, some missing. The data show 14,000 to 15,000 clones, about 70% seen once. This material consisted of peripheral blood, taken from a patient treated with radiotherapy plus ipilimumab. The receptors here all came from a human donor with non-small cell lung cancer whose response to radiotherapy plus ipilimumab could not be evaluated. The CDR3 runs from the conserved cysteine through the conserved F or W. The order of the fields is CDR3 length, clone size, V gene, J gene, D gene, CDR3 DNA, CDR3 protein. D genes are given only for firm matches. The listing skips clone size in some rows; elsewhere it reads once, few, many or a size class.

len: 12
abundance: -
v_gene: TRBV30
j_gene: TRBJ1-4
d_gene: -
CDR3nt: TGTGCCTGGAGTAAACAAGTTGAAAAACTGTTTTTT
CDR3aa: CAWSKQVEKLFF

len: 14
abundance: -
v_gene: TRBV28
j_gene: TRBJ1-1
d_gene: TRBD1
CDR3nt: TGTGCCAGCAGTTTACCAGGGGGCCTCACTGAAGCTTTCTTT
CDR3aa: CASSLPGGLTEAFF

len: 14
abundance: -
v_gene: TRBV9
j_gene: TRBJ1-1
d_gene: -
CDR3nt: TGTGCCAGCAGCGTATTCGCAGAAAACACTGAAGCTTTCTTT
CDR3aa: CASSVFAENTEAFF

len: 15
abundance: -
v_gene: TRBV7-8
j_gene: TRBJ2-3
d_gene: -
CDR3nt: TGTGCCAGCAGCCTCTACGAACGACGGGGTGAAACGCAGTATTTT
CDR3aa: CASSLYERRGETQYF

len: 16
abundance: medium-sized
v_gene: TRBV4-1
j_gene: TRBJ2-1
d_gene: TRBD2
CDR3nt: TGCGCCAGCAGCCAAGATGGACTAGCGGGGATGGATGAGCAGTTCTTC
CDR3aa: CASSQDGLAGMDEQFF

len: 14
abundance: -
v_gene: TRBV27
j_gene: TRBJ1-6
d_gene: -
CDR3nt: TGTGCCAGCAGCGAACAGGGTGGGCATTCACCCCTCCACTTT
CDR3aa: CASSEQGGHSPLHF

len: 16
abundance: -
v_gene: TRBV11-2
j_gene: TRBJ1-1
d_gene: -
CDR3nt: TGTGCCAGCAGCCACGTTGGGGGCGGCCCGAACACTGAAGCTTTCTTT
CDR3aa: CASSHVGGGPNTEAFF

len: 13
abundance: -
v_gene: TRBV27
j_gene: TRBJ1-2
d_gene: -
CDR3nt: TGTGCCAGCAGTCCCACACTCGCAGGAGGCTACACCTTC
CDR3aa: CASSPTLAGGYTF

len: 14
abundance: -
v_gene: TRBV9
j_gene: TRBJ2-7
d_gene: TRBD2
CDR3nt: TGTGCCAGCAGCACAAGCGGGGGGGCCGGCGAGCAGTACTTC
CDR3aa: CASSTSGGAGEQYF

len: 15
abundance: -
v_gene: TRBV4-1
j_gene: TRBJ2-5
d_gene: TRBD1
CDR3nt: TGCGCCAGCAGTCCGCCGGGACAGGGGACCGAGACCCAGTACTTC
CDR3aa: CASSPPGQGTETQYF

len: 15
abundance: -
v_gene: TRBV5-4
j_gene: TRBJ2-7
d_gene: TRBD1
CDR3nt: TGTGCCAGCAGCACCCGGACAGGGACCAACTACGAGCAGTACTTC
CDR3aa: CASSTRTGTNYEQYF

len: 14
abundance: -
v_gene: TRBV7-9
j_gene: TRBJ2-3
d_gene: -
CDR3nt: TGTGCCAGCAGCTTAGGACAGAACACAGATACGCAGTATTTT
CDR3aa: CASSLGQNTDTQYF

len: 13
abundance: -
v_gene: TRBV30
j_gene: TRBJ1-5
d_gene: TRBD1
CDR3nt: TGTGCCTGGAGACAGGGGTACAATCAGCCCCAGCATTTT
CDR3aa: CAWRQGYNQPQHF

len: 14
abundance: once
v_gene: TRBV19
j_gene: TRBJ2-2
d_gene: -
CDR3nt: TGTGCCAGTACGCGACAGCCTAACACCGGGGAGCTGTTTTTT
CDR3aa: CASTRQPNTGELFF

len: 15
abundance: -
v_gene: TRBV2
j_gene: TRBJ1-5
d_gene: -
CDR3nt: TGTGCCAGCAGTGGTCCAACAGGAACGGATCAGCCCCAGCATTTT
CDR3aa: CASSGPTGTDQPQHF

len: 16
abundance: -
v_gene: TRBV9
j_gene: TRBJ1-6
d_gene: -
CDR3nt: TGTGCCAGCAGCGTAGAAGGGGCAAACTATAATTCACCCCTCCACTTT
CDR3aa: CASSVEGANYNSPLHF

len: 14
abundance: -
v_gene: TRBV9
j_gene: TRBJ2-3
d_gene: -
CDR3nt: TGTGCCAGCAGCGTATTGGGTCCGGGAGATACGCAGTATTTT
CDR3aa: CASSVLGPGDTQYF

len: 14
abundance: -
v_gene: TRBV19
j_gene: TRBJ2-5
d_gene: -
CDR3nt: TGTGCCAGTAGTGCCCAAAGGGGCACGGAGACCCAGTACTTC
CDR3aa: CASSAQRGTETQYF

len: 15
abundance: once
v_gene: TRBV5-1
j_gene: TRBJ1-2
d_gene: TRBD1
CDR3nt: TGCGCCAGCAGCTTGCAGGGGGCGTCGGACTATGGCTACACCTTC
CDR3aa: CASSLQGASDYGYTF

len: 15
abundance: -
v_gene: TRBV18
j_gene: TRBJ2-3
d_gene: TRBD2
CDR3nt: TGTGCCAGCTCACCGAGCGGGGGGTCTCCAGATACGCAGTATTTT
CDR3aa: CASSPSGGSPDTQYF

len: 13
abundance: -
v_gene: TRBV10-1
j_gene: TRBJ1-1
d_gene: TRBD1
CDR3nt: TGCGCCAGCAATTCGGGACAGGGGGATAAAGCTTTCTTT
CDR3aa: CASNSGQGDKAFF

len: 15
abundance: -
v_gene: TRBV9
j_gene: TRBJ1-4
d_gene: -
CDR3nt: TGTGCCAGCAGCGTAGGGGCAGGGACTAATGAAAAACTGTTTTTT
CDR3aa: CASSVGAGTNEKLFF

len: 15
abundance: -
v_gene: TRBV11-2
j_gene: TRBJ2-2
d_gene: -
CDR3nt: TGTGCCAGCAGCTGGGACAATAGAAACACCGGGGAGCTGTTTTTT
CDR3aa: CASSWDNRNTGELFF

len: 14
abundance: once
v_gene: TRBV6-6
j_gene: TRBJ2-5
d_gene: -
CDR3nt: TGTGCCAGCAGTTACGGGCAGTACCAAGAGACCCAGTACTTC
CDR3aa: CASSYGQYQETQYF